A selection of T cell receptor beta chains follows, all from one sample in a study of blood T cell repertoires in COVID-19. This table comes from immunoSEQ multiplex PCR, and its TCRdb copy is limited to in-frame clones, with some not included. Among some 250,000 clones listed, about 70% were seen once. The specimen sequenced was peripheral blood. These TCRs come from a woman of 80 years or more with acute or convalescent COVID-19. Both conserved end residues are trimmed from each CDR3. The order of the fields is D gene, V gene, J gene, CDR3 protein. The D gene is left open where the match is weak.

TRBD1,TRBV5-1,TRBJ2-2,ASSLTGDLGTGELF
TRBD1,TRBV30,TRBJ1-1,AWSVRRTGDENTEAF
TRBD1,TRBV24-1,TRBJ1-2,ATSDTTGAGYT
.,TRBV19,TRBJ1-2,ASSIWGNANGYT
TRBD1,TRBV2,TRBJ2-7,ASSVIGGRYEQY
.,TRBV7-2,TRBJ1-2,ASSLWGGEDYGYT
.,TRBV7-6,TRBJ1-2,ASSSRAGRDGYT
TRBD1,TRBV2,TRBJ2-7,ASIPDRTNEQY
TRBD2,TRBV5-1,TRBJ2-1,ASSPSGRAVDEQF
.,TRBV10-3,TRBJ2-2,AIREARGNTGELF
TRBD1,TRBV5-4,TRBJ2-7,ASSPPGGQGAYEQY
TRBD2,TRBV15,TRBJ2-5,ATSRDRVAGGPGETQY
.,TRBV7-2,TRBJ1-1,ASSLGAPTEAF
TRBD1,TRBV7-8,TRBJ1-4,ASRPTGSGEKLF
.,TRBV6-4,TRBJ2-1,ASSDYGGTSSYNEQF
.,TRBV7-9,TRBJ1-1,ASSLSWSEAF
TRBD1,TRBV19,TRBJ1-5,ASNQGALSNQPQH
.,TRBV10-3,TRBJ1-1,AISEERGIGEAF
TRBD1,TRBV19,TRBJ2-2,ASRKETGANTGELF
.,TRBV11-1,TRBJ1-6,ASSPVGGSPLH
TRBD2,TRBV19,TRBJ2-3,ATKYGGVTDTQY
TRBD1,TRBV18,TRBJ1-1,ASSQGTAMNTEAF
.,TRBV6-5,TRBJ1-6,ASNDAGGRNSPLH
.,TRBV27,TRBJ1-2,ASSLKADNYGYT
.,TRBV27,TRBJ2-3,ASSSWAVNKDTQY
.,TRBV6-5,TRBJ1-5,ASTGGGGGQPQH
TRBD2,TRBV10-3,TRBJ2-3,AISGKLAGLSTDTQY
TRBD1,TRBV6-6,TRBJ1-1,ASSHGQGPTEAF
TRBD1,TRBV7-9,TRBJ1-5,ASSFWTGSNQPQH
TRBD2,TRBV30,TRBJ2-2,AWRRSRTSGRPGELF
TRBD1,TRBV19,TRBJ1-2,ASSRDSNYGYT
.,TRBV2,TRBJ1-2,ASSERNRGNLDGYT
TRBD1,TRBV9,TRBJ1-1,ASSFTTGEGTEAF
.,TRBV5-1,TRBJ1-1,ASTKTPGVGTEAF
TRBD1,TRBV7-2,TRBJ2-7,ASSLVRDRGTEQY
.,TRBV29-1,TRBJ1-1,SVRLGEGTEAF
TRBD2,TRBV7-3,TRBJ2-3,ASSVSGGRTDTQY
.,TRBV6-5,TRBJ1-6,ASSYTRATSSSPLH
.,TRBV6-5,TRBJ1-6,ASSYSRTAAWSPLH
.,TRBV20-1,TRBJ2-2,SASNGNTGELF
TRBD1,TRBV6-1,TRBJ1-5,ASSDRGQRPQH
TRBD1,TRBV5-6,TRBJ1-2,ASSPGPGQGAGGYT
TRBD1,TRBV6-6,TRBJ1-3,ASSYTGGSGNTIY
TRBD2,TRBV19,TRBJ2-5,ASSWGLAVETQY
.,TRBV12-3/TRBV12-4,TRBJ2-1,ASSLPAYNEQF
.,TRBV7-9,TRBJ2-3,ASSLGEVSTQY
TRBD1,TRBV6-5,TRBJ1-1,ASSIHGTGVAEAF
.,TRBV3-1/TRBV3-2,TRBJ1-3,ASSPRTGLNAGNTIY
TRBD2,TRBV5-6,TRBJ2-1,ASSPTTSGGALNEQF
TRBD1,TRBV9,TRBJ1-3,ASSVSGQGAGNTIY
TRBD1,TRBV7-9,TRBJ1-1,ASSPTGTGNTEAF
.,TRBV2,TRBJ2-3,ASRREAATDTQY
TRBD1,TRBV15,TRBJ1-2,ATSRGQRDGGYT
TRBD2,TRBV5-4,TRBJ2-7,ASSLPGLADYEQY
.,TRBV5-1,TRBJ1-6,ASSFRGLYNSPLH
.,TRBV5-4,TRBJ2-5,ASTVRGSRETQY
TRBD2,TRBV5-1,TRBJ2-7,ASSPQGLAGEQY